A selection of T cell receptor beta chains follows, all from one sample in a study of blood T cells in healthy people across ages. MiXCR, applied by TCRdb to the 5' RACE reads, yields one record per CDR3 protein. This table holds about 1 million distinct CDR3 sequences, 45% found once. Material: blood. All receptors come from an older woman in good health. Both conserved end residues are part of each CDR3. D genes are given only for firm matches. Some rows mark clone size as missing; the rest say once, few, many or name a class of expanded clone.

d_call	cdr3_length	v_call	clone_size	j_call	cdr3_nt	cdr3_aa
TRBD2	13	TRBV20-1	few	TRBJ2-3	TGCAGTGCTAGGGTGACTAGCGAATATACGCAGTATTTT	CSARVTSEYTQYF
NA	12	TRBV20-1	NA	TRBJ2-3	TGCAGTGCTAGAGATCGTAGGGCGACGCAGTATTTT	CSARDRRATQYF
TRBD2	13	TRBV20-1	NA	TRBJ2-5	TGCAGTGCTGTACTAGCGGGAGGGGAGACCCAGTACTTC	CSAVLAGGETQYF
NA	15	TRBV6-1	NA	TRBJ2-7	TGTGCCAGCAGTGGAATCAGGGGTTTAAGATACGAGCAGTACTTC	CASSGIRGLRYEQYF
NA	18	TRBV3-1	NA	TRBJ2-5	TGTGCCAGCAGCCAAGATAAGTTTAGGCTAGCTATATTGGAGACCCAGTACTTC	CASSQDKFRLAILETQYF
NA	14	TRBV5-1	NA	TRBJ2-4	TGCGCCAGCAGCTTGCTAGGAGGGGCTACGGAGCAGTACTTC	CASSLLGGATEQYF
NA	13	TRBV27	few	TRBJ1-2	TGTGCCAGCAGCAGGAGGGGTTATAATGGCTACACCTTC	CASSRRGYNGYTF
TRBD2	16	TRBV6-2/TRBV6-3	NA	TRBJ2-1	TGTGCCAGCAGTTACGTACCTAGCGGGACGGATTATGAGCAGTTCTTC	CASSYVPSGTDYEQFF
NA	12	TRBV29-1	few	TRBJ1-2	TGCAGCGTTGGGTCCAGGAACTATGGCTACACCTTC	CSVGSRNYGYTF
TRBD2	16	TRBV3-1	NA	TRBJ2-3	TGTGCCAGCAGCCCTCTAGCGGGAGTACGCACAGATACGCAGTATTTT	CASSPLAGVRTDTQYF
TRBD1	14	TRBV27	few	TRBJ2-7	TGTGCCAGCAGTTTAGTGGGACAGGGAACCGAGCAGTACTTC	CASSLVGQGTEQYF
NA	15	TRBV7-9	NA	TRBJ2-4	TGTGCCAGCAGCCCACTGGGGGGTTCTGATCCTCTTCAGTACTTC	CASSPLGGSDPLQYF
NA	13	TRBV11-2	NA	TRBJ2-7	TGTGCCAGCGGAGGGGGGTTACCCTACGAGCAGTACTTC	CASGGGLPYEQYF
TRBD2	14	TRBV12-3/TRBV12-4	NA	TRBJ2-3	TGTGCCAGCATCCAAGCGGGAGGGCCGTATACGCAGTATTTT	CASIQAGGPYTQYF
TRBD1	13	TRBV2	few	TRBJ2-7	TGTGCCAGCAGTCGGACAGGGGACAATGAGCAGTACTTC	CASSRTGDNEQYF
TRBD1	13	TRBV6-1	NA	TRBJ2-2	TGTGCCAGCTTGACAGGGTACACCGGGGAGCTGTTTTTT	CASLTGYTGELFF
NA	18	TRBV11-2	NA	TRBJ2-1	TGTGCCAGCAGCCCTACGCCTCGGGTTGCACGCGGGCCTAATGAGCAGTTCTTC	CASSPTPRVARGPNEQFF
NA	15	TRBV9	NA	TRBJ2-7	TGTGCCAGCGGGAGGACTGGCGGAGGGGGAAGCGAGCAGTACTTC	CASGRTGGGGSEQYF
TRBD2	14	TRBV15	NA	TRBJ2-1	TGTGCCACCAGCAGAGGGGACTACAACAATGAGCAGTTCTTC	CATSRGDYNNEQFF
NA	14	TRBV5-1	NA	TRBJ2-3	TGCGCCAGCGGCTTGGATCGGCCTACAGATACGCAGTATTTT	CASGLDRPTDTQYF
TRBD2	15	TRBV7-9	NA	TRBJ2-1	TGTGCCAGCACCCCTCCGGGACTAGGATCCAATGAGCAGTTCTTC	CASTPPGLGSNEQFF
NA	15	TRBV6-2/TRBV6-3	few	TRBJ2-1	TGTGCCAGCAGTTACCGGGGGAACCTCCCCAATGAGCAGTTCTTC	CASSYRGNLPNEQFF